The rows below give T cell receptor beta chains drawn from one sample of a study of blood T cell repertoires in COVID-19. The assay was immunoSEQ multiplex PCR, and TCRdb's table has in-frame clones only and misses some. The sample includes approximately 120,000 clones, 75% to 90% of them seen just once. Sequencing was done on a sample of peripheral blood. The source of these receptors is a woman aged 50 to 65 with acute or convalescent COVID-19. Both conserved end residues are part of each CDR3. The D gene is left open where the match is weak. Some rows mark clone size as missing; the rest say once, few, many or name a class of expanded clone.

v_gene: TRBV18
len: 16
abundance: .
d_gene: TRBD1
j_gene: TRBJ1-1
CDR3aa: CASSPFQATGGTEAFF
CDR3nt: TGTGCCAGCTCACCATTCCAAGCCACAGGGGGCACTGAAGCTTTCTTT

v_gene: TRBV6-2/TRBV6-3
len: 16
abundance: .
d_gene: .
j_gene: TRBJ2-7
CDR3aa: CASSWPTGKNRYEQYF
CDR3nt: TGTGCCAGCAGTTGGCCCACAGGGAAGAACCGCTACGAGCAGTACTTC

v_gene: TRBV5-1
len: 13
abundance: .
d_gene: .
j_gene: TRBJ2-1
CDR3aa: CASSQDPGNEQFF
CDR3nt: TGCGCCAGCAGCCAGGATCCAGGGAATGAGCAGTTCTTC

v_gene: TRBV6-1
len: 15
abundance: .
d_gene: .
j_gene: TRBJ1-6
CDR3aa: CASSEEGGVSSPLHF
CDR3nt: TGTGCCAGCAGTGAAGAGGGCGGGGTGAGTTCACCCCTCCACTTT

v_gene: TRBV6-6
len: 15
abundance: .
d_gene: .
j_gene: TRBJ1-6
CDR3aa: CASKGVQGIGSPLHF
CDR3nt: TGTGCCAGCAAAGGGGTTCAAGGGATTGGCTCACCCCTCCACTTT

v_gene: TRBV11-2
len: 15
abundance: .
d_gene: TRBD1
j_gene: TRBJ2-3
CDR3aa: CASSRRQGNTDTQYF
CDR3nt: TGTGCCAGCAGCCGTCGACAGGGCAACACAGATACGCAGTATTTT

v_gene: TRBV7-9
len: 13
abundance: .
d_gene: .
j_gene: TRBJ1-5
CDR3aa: CASSLGSAGPQHF
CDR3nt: TGTGCCAGCAGCTTAGGTTCCGCAGGACCCCAGCATTTT

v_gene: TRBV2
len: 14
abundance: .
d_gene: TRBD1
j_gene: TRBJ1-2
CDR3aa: CASHRGKTNYGYTF
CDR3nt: TGTGCCTCCCACAGGGGGAAAACTAACTATGGCTACACCTTC

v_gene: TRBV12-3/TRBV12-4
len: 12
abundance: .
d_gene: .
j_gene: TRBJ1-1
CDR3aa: CASSFGISIAFF
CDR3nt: TGTGCCAGCAGTTTTGGTATTAGCATAGCTTTCTTT

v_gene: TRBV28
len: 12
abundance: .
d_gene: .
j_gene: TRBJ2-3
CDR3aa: CASRSPGETQYF
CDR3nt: TGTGCCAGCAGATCCCCGGGGGAAACGCAGTATTTT

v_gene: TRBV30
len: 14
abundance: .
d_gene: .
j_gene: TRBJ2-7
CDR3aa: CAWSVGGPSYEQYF
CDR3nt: TGTGCCTGGAGTGTGGGGGGGCCCTCCTACGAGCAGTACTTC

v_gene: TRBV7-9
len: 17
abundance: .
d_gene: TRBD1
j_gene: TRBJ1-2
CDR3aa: CASSPALGQGEDYGYTF
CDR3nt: TGTGCCAGCAGCCCAGCTTTGGGACAGGGGGAGGACTATGGCTACACCTTC

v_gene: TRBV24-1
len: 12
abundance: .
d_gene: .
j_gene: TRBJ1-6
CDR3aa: CAVGGGNSPLHF
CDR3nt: TGTGCCGTTGGGGGGGGGAATTCACCCCTCCACTTT

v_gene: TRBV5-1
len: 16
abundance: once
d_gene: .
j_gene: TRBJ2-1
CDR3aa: CASSLEGQGGYNEQFF
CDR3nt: TGCGCCAGCAGCTTGGAGGGCCAGGGAGGCTACAATGAGCAGTTCTTC

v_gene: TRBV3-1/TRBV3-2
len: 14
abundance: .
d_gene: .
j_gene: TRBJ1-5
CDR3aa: CASSPGLSNQPQHF
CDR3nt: TGTGCCAGCAGCCCCGGGTTGAGCAATCAGCCCCAGCATTTT

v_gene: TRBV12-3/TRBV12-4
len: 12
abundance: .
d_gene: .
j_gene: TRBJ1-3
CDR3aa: CASILERNTIYF
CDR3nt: TGTGCCAGCATACTGGAGAGAAACACCATATATTTT

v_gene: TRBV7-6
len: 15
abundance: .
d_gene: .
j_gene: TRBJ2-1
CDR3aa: CASSRQQDPYNEQFF
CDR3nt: TGTGCCAGCAGCCGCCAACAGGACCCCTACAATGAGCAGTTCTTC

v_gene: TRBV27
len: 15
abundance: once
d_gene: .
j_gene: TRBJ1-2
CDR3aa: CASSLKLGVNYGYTF
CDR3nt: TGTGCCAGCAGTTTAAAGTTAGGGGTCAACTATGGCTACACCTTC

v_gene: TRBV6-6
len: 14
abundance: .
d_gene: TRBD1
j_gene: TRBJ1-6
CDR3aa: CASSYTGGDSPLHF
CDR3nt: TGTGCCAGCAGTTACACAGGGGGCGATTCACCCCTCCACTTT

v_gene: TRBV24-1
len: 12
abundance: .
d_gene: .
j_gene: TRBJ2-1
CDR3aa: CATSDFQREQFF
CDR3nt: TGTGCCACCAGTGATTTTCAACGGGAGCAGTTCTTC

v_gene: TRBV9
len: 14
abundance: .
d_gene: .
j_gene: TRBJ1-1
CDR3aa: CASSVDPVDTEAFF
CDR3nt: TGTGCCAGCAGCGTAGATCCGGTTGACACTGAAGCTTTCTTT

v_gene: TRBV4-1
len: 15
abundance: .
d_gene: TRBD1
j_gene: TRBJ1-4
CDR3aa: CASSHAGTGGEKLFF
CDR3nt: TGCGCCAGCAGCCATGCCGGGACAGGGGGTGAAAAACTGTTTTTT

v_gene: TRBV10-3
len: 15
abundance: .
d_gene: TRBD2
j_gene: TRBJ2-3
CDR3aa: CAISPSGGPTDTQYF
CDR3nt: TGTGCCATCAGTCCTAGCGGGGGCCCTACAGATACGCAGTATTTT

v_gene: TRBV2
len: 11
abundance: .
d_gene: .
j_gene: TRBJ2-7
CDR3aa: CASTWAQEQYF
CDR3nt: TGTGCCAGCACCTGGGCTCAAGAGCAGTACTTC

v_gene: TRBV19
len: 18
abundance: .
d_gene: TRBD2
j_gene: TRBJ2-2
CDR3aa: CASSILQRGGRNTGELFF
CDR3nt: TGTGCCAGTAGTATCTTACAGCGGGGGGGCCGGAACACCGGGGAGCTGTTTTTT

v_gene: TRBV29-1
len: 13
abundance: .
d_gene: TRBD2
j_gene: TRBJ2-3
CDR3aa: CSVAGSGGDTQYF
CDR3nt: TGCAGCGTTGCCGGTAGCGGGGGGGATACGCAGTATTTT

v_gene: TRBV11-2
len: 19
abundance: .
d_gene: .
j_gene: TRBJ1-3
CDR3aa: CASGKDGGSGVISGNTIYF
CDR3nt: TGTGCCAGCGGCAAGGACGGGGGGTCTGGGGTGATCTCTGGAAACACCATATATTTT

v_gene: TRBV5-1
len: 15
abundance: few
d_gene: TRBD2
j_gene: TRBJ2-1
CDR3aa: CASSLLAGGPQEQFF
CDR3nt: TGCGCCAGCAGCCTTCTAGCGGGGGGCCCTCAGGAGCAGTTCTTC

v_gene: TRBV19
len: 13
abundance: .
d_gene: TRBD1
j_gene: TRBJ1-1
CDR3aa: CASSISRGLEAFF
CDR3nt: TGTGCCAGTAGTATCTCCAGGGGGCTTGAAGCTTTCTTT

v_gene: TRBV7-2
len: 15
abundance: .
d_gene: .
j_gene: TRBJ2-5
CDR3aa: CASSRGSGVTETQYF
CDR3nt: TGTGCCAGCTCCCGCGGATCAGGGGTAACGGAGACCCAGTACTTC

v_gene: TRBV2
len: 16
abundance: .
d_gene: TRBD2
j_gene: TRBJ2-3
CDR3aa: CASTRLAGGPKDTQYF
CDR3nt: TGTGCCAGCACCAGGTTAGCGGGGGGGCCTAAAGATACGCAGTATTTT

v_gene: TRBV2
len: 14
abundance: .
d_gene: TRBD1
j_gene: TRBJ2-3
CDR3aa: CASSKGASTDTQYF
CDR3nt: TGTGCCAGCAGTAAGGGGGCTAGCACAGATACGCAGTATTTT

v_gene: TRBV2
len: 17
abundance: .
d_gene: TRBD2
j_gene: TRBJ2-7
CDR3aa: CASSVRVAGGLVREQYF
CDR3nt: TGTGCCAGCAGTGTTAGGGTAGCGGGGGGTTTGGTCCGCGAGCAGTACTTC

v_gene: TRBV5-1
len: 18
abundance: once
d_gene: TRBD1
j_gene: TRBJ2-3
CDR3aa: CASSSGQGFTRGTDTQYF
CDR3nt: TGCGCCAGCAGCTCGGGACAGGGGTTTACGAGGGGCACAGATACGCAGTATTTT

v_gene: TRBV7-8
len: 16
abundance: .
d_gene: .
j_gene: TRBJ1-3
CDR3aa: CASSLILASSGNTIYF
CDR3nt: TGTGCCAGCAGCTTAATCCTTGCGAGCTCTGGAAACACCATATATTTT

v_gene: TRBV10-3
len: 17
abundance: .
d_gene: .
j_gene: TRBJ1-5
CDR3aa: CAISEYTSGIGGQPQHF
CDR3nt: TGTGCCATCAGTGAGTACACCTCCGGGATTGGTGGTCAGCCCCAGCATTTT

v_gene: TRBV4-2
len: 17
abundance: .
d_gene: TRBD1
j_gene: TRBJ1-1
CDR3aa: CASSQPSPGTGGTEAFF
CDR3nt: TGTGCCAGCAGCCAACCCAGCCCAGGGACAGGGGGTACTGAAGCTTTCTTT

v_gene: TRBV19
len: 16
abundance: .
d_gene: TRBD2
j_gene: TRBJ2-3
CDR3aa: CASSIDASGGADTQYF
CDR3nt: TGTGCCAGTAGTATAGACGCTAGCGGGGGAGCAGATACGCAGTATTTT

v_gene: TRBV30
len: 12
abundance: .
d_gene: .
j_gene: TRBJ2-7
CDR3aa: CAWSSGSHEQYF
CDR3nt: TGTGCCTGGAGTTCAGGGTCCCACGAGCAGTACTTC

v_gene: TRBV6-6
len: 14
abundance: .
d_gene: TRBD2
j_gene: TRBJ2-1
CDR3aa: CATGGVSSYNEQFF
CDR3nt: TGTGCCACCGGGGGGGTGAGCTCCTACAATGAGCAGTTCTTC

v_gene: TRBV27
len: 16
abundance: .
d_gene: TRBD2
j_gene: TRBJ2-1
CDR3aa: CASSLGLAGTHNEQFF
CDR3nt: TGTGCCAGCAGTTTGGGACTAGCGGGGACCCACAATGAGCAGTTCTTC

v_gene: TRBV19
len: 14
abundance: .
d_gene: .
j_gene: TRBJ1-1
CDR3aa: CASSIERGLGEAFF
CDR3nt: TGTGCCAGTAGTATAGAGCGGGGTCTCGGTGAAGCTTTCTTT

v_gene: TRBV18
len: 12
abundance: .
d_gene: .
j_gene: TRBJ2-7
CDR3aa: CASSPSGDEQYF
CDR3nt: TGTGCCAGCTCACCATCCGGTGACGAGCAGTACTTC

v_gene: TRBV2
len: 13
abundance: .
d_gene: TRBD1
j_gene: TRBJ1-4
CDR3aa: CASVGQANEKLFF
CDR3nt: TGTGCCAGCGTGGGACAGGCTAATGAAAAACTGTTTTTT

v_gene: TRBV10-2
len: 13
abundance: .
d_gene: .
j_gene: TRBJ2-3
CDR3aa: CASSGQDTDTQYF
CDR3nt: TGCGCCAGCAGTGGACAGGACACAGATACGCAGTATTTT

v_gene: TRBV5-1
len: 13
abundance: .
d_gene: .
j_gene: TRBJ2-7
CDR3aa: CASSPSAGDEQYF
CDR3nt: TGCGCCAGCAGCCCATCAGCCGGGGACGAGCAGTACTTC

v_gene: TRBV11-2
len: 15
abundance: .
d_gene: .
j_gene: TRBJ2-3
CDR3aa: CASSWTDLGVNTQYF
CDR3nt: TGTGCCAGCAGCTGGACGGACTTGGGAGTGAATACGCAGTATTTT

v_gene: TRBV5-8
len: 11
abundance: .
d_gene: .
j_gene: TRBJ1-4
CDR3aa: CASSSREKLFF
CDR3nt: TGTGCCAGCAGCTCTCGTGAAAAACTGTTTTTT

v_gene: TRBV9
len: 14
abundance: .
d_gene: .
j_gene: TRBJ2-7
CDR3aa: CASSVQQLSYEQYF
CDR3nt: TGTGCCAGCAGCGTACAACAACTAAGCTACGAGCAGTACTTC

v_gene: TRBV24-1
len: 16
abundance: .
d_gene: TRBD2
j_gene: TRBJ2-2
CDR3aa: CATSDASGGNTGELFF
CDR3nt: TGTGCCACCAGCGATGCTAGCGGGGGGAACACCGGGGAGCTGTTTTTT

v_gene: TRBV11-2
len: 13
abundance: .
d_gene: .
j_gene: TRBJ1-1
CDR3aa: CASSLGRVTEAFF
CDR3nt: TGTGCCAGCAGCTTAGGGAGGGTCACTGAAGCTTTCTTT

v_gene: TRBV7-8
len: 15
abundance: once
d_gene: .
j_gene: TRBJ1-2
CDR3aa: CASSLGTPGYGGYTF
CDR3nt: TGTGCCAGCAGCTTAGGAACACCAGGGTACGGGGGCTACACCTTC

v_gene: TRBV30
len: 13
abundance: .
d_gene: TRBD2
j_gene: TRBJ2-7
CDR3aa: CAWSGGGPYEQYF
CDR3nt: TGTGCCTGGAGCGGCGGGGGACCCTACGAGCAGTACTTC

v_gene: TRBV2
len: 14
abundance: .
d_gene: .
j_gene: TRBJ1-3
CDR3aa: CASSKQGPGNTIYF
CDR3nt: TGTGCCAGCAGTAAACAGGGACCCGGAAACACCATATATTTT

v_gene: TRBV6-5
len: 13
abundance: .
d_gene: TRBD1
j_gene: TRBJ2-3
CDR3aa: CASRRQGPDTQYF
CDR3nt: TGTGCCAGCAGAAGACAGGGCCCAGATACGCAGTATTTT

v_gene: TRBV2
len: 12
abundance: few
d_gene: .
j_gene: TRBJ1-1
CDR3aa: CASTASGLEAFF
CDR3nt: TGTGCCAGCACCGCCAGCGGCCTTGAAGCTTTCTTT